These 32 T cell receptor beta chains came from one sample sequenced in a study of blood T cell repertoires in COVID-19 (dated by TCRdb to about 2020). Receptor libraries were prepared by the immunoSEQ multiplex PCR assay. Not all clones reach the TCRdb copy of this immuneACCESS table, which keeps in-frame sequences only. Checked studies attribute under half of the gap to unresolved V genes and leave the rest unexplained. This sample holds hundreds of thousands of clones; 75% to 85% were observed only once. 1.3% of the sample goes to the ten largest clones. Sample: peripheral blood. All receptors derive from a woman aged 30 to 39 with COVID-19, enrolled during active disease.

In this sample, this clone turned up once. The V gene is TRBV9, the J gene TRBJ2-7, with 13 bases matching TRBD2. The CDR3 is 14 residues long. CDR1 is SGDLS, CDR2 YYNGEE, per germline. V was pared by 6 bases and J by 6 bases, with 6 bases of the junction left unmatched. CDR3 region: CASNPGLAGREQYF. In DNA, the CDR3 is TGTGCCAGCAATCCGGGACTAGCGGGACGCGAGCAGTACTTC.

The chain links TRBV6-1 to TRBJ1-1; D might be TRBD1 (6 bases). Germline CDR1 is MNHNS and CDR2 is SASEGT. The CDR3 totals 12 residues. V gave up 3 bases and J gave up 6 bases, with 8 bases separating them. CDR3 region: CASSEDSPEAFF. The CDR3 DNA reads TGTGCCAGCAGTGAGGACAGCCCTGAAGCTTTCTTT.

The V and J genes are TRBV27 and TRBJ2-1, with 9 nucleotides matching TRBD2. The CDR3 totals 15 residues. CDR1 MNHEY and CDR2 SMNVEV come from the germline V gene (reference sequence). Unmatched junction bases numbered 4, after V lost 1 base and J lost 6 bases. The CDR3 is CASSLLAGAVNEQFF. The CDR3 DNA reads TGTGCCAGCAGTTTATTAGCGGGAGCGGTCAATGAGCAGTTCTTC.

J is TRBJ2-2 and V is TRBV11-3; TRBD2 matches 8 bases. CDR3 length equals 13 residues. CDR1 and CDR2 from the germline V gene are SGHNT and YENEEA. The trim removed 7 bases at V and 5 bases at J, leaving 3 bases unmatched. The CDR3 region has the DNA TGTGCCAGCAAAGCGGGAGATACCGGGGAGCTGTTTTTT. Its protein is CASKAGDTGELFF.

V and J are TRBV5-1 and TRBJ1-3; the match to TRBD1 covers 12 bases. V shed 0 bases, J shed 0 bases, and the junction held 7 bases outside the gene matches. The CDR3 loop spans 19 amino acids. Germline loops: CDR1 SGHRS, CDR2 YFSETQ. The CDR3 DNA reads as TGCGCCAGCAGCTTGGAGGGGACAGGGGGCTATTACTCTGGAAACACCATATATTTT. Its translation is CASSLEGTGGYYSGNTIYF.

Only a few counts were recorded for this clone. CDR3 sequence (DNA): TGTGCCAGCAGTTACTCGAGATTTAGGGGTAATTCACCCCTCCACTTT. Its protein is CASSYSRFRGNSPLHF. The chain recombines TRBV6-5 with TRBJ1-6; tentatively, D is TRBD1 (5 bases). Germline V lookup: CDR1 MNHEY, CDR2 SVGAGI. Trimming removed 0 bases from V and 6 bases from J, with 12 bases in between. The CDR3 loop spans 16 amino acids.

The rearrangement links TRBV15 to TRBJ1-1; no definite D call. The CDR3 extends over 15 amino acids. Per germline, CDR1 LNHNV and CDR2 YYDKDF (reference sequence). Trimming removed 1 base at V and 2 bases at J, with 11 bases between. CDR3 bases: TGTGCCACCAGCAGAGCGCGAGAAATAAACACTGAAGCTTTCTTT. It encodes CATSRAREINTEAFF.

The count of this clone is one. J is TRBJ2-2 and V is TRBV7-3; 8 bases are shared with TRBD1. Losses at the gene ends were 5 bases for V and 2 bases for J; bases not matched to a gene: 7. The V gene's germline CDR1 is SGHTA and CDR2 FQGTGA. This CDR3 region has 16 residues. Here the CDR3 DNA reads TGTGCCAGCAGCCCCATGGGACAGGCCAACACCGGGGAGCTGTTTTTT. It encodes CASSPMGQANTGELFF.

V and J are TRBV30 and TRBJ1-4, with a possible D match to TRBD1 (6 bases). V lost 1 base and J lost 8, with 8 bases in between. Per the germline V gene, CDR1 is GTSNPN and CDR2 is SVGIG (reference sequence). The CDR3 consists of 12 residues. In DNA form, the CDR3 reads TGTGCCTGGAGTGACAGGGCCGAAAAACTGTTTTTT. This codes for CAWSDRAEKLFF.

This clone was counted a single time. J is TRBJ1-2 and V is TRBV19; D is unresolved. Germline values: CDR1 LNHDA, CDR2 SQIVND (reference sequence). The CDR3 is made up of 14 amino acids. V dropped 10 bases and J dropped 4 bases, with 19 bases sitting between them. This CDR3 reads CATRGLPPGYGYTF. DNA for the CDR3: TGTGCCACCCGTGGGCTTCCACCTGGCTATGGCTACACCTTC.

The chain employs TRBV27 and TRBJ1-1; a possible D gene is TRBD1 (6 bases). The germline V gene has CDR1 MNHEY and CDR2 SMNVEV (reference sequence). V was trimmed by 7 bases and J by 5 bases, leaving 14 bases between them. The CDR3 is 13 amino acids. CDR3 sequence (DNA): TGTGCCAGCATTACAGGGAAGGGAACTGAAGCTTTCTTT. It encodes CASITGKGTEAFF.

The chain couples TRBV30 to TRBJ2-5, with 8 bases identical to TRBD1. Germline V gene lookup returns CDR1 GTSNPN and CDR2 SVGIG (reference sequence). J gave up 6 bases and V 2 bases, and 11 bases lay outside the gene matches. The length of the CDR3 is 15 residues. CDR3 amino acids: CAWSRWTGSVQTQYF. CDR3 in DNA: TGTGCCTGGAGTCGGTGGACAGGGTCAGTTCAGACCCAGTACTTC.

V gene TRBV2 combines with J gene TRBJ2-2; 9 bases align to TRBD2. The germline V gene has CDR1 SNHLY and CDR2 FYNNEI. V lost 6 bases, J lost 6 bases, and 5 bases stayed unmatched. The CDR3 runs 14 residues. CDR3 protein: CASRSGTSPGELFF. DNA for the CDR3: TGTGCCAGCAGGAGTGGGACTAGCCCCGGGGAGCTGTTTTTT. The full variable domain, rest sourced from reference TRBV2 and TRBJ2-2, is EPEVTQTPSHQVTQMGQEVILRCVPISNHLYFYWYRQILGQKVEFLVSFYNNEISEKSEIFDDQFSVERPDGSNFTLKIRSTKLEDSAMYFCASRSGTSPGELFFGEGSRLTVL.

CDR3 DNA: TGTGCCAGCAGGGCCTCCGGGACAAATAAGGACGAGCAGTACTTC. This sequence encodes CASRASGTNKDEQYF. The chain combines TRBV28 with TRBJ2-7; TRBD1 is a possible D gene (6 bases). V was cut by 6 bases and J by 5 bases, with 20 bases left in between. In germline, CDR1 is MDHEN, CDR2 SYDVKM. This CDR3 has 15 residues.

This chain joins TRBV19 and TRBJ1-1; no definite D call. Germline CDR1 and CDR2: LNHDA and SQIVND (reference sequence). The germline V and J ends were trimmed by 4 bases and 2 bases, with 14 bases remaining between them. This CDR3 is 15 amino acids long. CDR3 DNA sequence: TGTGCCAGTAGTAGCGGTCCAGCGAAAAACACTGAAGCTTTCTTT. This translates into CASSSGPAKNTEAFF.

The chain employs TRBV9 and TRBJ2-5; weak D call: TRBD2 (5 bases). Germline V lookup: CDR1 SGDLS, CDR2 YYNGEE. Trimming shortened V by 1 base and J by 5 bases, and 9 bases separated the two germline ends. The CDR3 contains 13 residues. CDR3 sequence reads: CASSVFPGETQYF. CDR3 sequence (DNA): TGTGCCAGCAGCGTATTTCCGGGGGAGACCCAGTACTTC.

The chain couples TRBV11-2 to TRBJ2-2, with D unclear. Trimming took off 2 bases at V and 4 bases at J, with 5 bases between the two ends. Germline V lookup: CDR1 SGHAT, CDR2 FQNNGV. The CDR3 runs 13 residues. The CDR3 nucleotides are TGTGCCAGCAGCTTATTTCTCACCGGGGAGCTGTTTTTT. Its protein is CASSLFLTGELFF. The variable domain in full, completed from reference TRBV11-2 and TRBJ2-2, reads EAGVAQSPRYKIIEKRQSVAFWCNPISGHATLYWYQQILGQGPKLLIQFQNNGVVDDSQLPKDRFSAERLKGVDSTLKIQPAKLEDSAVYLCASSLFLTGELFFGEGSRLTVL.

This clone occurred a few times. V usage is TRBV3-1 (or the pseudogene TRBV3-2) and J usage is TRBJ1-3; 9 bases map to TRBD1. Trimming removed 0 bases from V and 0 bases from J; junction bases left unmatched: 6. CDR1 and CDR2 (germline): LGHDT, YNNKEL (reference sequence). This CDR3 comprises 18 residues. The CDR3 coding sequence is TGTGCCAGCAGCCAAGATTCGGGGACAGGGTTCTCTGGAAACACCATATATTTT. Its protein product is CASSQDSGTGFSGNTIYF.

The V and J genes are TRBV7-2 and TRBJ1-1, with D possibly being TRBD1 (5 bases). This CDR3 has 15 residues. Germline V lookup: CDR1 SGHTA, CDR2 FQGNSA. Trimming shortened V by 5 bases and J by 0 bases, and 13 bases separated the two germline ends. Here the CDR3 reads CASSPGGVMNTEAFF. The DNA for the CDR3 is TGTGCCAGCAGCCCAGGAGGGGTGATGAACACTGAAGCTTTCTTT. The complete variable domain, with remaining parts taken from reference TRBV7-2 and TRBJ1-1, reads GAGVSQSPSNKVTEKGKDVELRCDPISGHTALYWYRQSLGQGLEFLIYFQGNSAPDKSGLPSDRFSAERTGGSVSTLTIQRTQQEDSAVYLCASSPGGVMNTEAFFGQGTRLTVV.

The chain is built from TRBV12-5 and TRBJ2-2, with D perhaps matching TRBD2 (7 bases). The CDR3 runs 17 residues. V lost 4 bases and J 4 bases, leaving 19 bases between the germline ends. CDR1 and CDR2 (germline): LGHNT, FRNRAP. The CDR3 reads CASGSLPGGPGTGELFF. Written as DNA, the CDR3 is TGTGCTAGTGGTTCTCTCCCGGGGGGCCCGGGCACCGGGGAGCTGTTTTTT.

This CDR3 is CATSRGQGNEKLFF. Written as DNA, the CDR3 is TGTGCCACCAGCAGAGGACAGGGAAACGAAAAACTGTTTTTT. V usage is TRBV15 and J usage is TRBJ1-4; TRBD1 agrees at 7 bases. Trimming at V came to 1 base and at J to 8 bases, leaving 4 bases not matched to a gene. CDR3 length: 14 amino acids. CDR1 and CDR2 from the germline V gene are LNHNV and YYDKDF (reference sequence).

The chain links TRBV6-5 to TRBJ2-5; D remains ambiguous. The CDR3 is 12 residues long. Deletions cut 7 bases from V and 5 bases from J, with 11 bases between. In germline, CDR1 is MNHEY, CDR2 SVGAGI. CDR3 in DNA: TGTGCCAGCAACAACGAGGCGGAGACCCAGTACTTC. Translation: CASNNEAETQYF.

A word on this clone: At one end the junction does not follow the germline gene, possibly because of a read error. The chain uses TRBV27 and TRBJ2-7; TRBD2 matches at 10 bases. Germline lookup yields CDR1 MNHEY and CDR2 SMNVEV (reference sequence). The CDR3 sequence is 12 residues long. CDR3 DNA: TGTGTCAGCGGGAGGGGCCACTACGAGCAGTACTTC. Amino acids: CVSGRGHYEQYF.

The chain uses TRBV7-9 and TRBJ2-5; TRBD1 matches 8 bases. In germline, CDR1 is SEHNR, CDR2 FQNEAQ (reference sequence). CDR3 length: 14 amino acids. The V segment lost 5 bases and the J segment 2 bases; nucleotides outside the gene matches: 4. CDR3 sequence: CASSGQGHQETQYF. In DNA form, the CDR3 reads TGTGCCAGCAGCGGACAGGGACATCAAGAGACCCAGTACTTC.

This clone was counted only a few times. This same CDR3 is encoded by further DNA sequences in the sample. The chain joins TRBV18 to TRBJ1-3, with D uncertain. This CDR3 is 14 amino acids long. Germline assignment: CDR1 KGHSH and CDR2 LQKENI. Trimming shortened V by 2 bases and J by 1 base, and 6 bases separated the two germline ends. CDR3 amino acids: CASSPGSSGNTIYF. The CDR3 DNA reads TGTGCCAGCTCACCAGGGAGTTCTGGAAACACCATATATTTT.

CDR3 DNA sequence: TGTGCCAGCCGCGTAGACAGGTATCAGCCCCAGCATTTT. Translating gives CASRVDRYQPQHF. The chain uses TRBV6-5 and TRBJ1-5; D might be TRBD1 (6 bases). Trimming pared 8 bases from V and 5 bases from J, leaving 13 bases between. The CDR3 is 13 amino acids. Germline CDR1 reads MNHEY; CDR2 reads SVGAGI.

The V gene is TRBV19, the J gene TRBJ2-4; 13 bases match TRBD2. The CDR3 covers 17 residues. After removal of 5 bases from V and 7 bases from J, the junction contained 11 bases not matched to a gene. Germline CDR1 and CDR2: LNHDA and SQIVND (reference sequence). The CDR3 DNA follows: TGTGCCAGTAGTGAATTCGGGACTAGCGGGATAGGCAACATTCAGTACTTC. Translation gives CASSEFGTSGIGNIQYF.

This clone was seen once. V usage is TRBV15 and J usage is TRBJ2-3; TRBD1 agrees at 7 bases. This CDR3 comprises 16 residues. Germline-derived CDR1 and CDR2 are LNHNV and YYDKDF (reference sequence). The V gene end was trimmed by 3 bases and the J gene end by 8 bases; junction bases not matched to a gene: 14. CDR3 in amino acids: CATSSWDSDPTGTQYF. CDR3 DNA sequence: TGTGCCACCAGCAGTTGGGACAGCGATCCAACGGGTACGCAGTATTTT.

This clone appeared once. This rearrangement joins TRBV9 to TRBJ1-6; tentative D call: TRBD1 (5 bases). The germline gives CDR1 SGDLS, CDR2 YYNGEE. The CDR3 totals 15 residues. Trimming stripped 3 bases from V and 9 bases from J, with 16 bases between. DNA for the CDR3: TGTGCCAGCAGCGAGAGAGGGTGGGGGGTTTCACCCCTCCACTTT. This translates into CASSERGWGVSPLHF.

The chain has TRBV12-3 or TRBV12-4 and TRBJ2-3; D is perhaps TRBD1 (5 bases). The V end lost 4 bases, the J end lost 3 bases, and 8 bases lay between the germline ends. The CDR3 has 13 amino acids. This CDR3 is CASSSDSTDTQYF. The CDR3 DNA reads TGTGCCAGCAGTTCTGACAGTACAGATACGCAGTATTTT.

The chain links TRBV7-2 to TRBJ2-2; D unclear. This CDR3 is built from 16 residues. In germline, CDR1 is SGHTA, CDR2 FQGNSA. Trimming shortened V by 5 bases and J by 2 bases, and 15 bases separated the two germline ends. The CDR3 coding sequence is TGTGCCAGCAGCCCGAGGATCCTCGCCAACACCGGGGAGCTGTTTTTT. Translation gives CASSPRILANTGELFF.

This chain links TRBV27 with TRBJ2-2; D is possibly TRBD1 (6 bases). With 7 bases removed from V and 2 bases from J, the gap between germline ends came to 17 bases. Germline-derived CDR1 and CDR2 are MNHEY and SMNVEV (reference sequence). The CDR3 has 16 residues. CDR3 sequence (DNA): TGTGCCAGCAAGACTCCCGGGACATCTAACACCGGGGAGCTGTTTTTT. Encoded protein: CASKTPGTSNTGELFF.